This TCR beta chain came from a study of T cells after yellow fever vaccination (dated by TCRdb to between 2017 and 2020). Context from the whole study: The SMART-Seq v4 Ultra Low Input RNA kit was used to prepare libraries from fractions with low cell numbers. To track T-cell clones before and after primary and booster YFV17D yellow fever vaccination, bulk TCR alpha and beta repertoires were sequenced longitudinally. Two healthy male donors, one aged 18 to 30 and one aged 30 to 40 years, were included in the cohort. Blood samples were taken at several timepoints before and after primary and secondary immunization, and bulk PBMC replicates and cell subsets were isolated. Study-level results and caveats: Compared with the primary T-cell response, the secondary T-cell response was weaker but faster, peaking on day 5 rather than day 15. After the booster, most of the clones that had expanded following primary vaccination were detected again (roughly 96% of CD4 and around 90% of CD8), which suggests that memory was broadly maintained. Computational filtering was required because FACS-sorted repertoires could contain abundant contaminating clonotypes from the bulk population. The study included only a couple of donors, which limits how far the findings can be generalized. A small share of clonotypes was detected in both CD4 and CD8 compartments, with the overlap likely arising from convergent recombination.

V trim: 5 bases; J trim: 7 bases; unmatched bases: 2. The germline V gene provides CDR1 SQVTM and CDR2 ANQGSEA. The CDR3 holds 12 amino acids from the cysteine to the phenylalanine. Only the CDR3 DNA is retained, 36 bases long and in frame from the first base. Sequenced using an Illumina NovaSeq 6000. TCR cDNA was synthesized by 5'RACE template switching, which introduced a universal primer site and unique molecular identifiers. Priming of cDNA synthesis was performed from both the TCR alpha and TCR beta constant segments. Library amplification used two PCR steps, and the second PCR step added sample barcodes and sequencing adapters. Sequencing of libraries was done on Illumina HiSeq 2500 (2x100 bp) or NovaSeq (2x150 bp). The study's processing was this. MIGEC handled demultiplexing of reads and collapsing into UMI consensus sequences, while MiXCR performed V(D)J alignment. Vaccine-responding clonotypes were defined with edgeR using replicate PBMC samples, requiring FDR below 0.01 and a log2 fold change above 5 up to day 15. Each bulk clonotype received a CD4 or CD8 identity based on whether the sequenced CD4 or CD8 repertoire contained that clonotype at higher abundance. The public reads were run again by TCRdb, first through fastp at Q25 and then through MiXCR, and only productive beta chains were kept. One record per CDR3 amino acid sequence lists the most common genes and DNA. The V and J calls shown here were made by TCRdb, not taken from the authors' results. This sample comprises about 350,000 distinct CDR3 sequences, roughly 4% of them detected only once. The top ten hold about 22% of the sample.

In the case of this clonotype: Its antigen remains undetermined. No qualities accompany the bases; no much larger clone lies one base away.

Taken with the paper, the label for treatment or condition translates to: live attenuated yellow fever vaccine strain. Two biological replicates of bulk PBMCs were collected at each blood-draw timepoint. PBMCs were isolated from peripheral blood using a standard Ficoll-Paque protocol. RNA was extracted with TriZol from bulk PBMCs, CD4 and CD8 fractions, and dextramer-positive and dextramer-negative fractions. The source was PBMCs, collected 5 days after the yellow fever booster vaccination. The source of this sequence is a man between 18 and 29 years old who received the YFV17D yellow fever vaccine. Rearrangement joined TRBV29-1 to TRBJ2-4, with 10 bases in between that match TRBD1. The DNA reads as follows: TGCAGCGTTTCGACAGGGGGCAACATTCAGTACTTC. Translated, this gives CSVSTGGNIQYF.